Listed below are T cell receptor beta chains from one sample, sequenced in a study of beta chain features in type 1 diabetes. The assay was immunoSEQ multiplex PCR, and TCRdb's table has in-frame clones only and misses some. The data contain some 160,000 clones, around 9% of them singletons. The sequenced material came from central memory CD4+ T cells from blood. These receptor sequences come from a woman aged 25 to 39 with type 1 diabetes. CDR3s include the opening cysteine and the closing phenylalanine or tryptophan. The order of the fields is V gene, CDR3 protein.

V: TRBV29-1
CDR3: CSVDERAGPQETQYF

V: TRBV19
CDR3: CASSRGGGEQFF

V: TRBV18
CDR3: CASSPPGQRKETQYF

V: TRBV2
CDR3: CASSATSGGSYEQYF

V: TRBV5-4
CDR3: CASSLGFAQGYYEQYF

V: TRBV19
CDR3: CASSFLDNQPQHF

V: TRBV5-4
CDR3: CASSFSDQETQYF

V: TRBV7-9
CDR3: CASSLVSGGYNEQFF

V: TRBV5-1
CDR3: CASSLGAGGDQPQHF

V: TRBV25-1
CDR3: CASSYRGGTEAFF

V: TRBV7-9
CDR3: CASSHRGLNNEQFF

V: TRBV5-1
CDR3: CASSLTGISEGYTF

V: TRBV25-1
CDR3: CASSEWDSVEYF

V: TRBV30
CDR3: CAWSFYQETQYF

V: TRBV19
CDR3: CASSARTSGKRNEQFF

V: TRBV11-3
CDR3: CASSLGGSYEQFF

V: TRBV4-1
CDR3: CASSQELGQRNTGELFF

V: TRBV29-1
CDR3: CSGLKGARTEAFF

V: TRBV7-3
CDR3: CASSLQGTGGYNEQFF

V: TRBV6-5
CDR3: CASSELADYNEQFF

V: TRBV4-1
CDR3: CASSRPGTGDEKLFF

V: TRBV7-9
CDR3: CASSLAWGDYGYTF

V: TRBV6-5
CDR3: CASSYIDRGKDTQYF

V: TRBV29-1
CDR3: CSAEDRYTQYF

V: TRBV7-6
CDR3: CASSQGLAALQETQYF

V: TRBV30
CDR3: CAWSLGFDGNGYTF

V: TRBV27
CDR3: CASSKVGGSGQPQHF

V: TRBV4-1
CDR3: CASSQDKTSAPVASQYF

V: TRBV6-5
CDR3: CASTPRLNGGYTF

V: TRBV7-3
CDR3: CASSVGQDNEQFF

V: TRBV5-1
CDR3: CASSLWGEDGYTF

V: TRBV30
CDR3: CAWGRGRSGTDTQYF

V: TRBV4-3
CDR3: CASSNRAGGSYNEQFF

V: TRBV7-9
CDR3: CASSLAGVETGELFF

V: TRBV18
CDR3: CASSPTTEQGNQPQHF

V: TRBV11-3
CDR3: CASTVEDIGGELFF

V: TRBV18
CDR3: CASSLVTTSTDTQYF

V: TRBV4-1
CDR3: CASSPLDHPKNQPQHF

V: TRBV7-2
CDR3: CASSLVPGETEAFF

V: TRBV30
CDR3: CAWSVGLAVYNEQFF

V: TRBV28
CDR3: CASTAGTGAYEQYF

V: TRBV7-2
CDR3: CASSFSLSGNTIYF

V: TRBV10-2
CDR3: CASSELGRYNYGYTF

V: TRBV25-1
CDR3: CASSESGGGGDEQFF

V: TRBV2
CDR3: CASSDWSGAYF

V: TRBV9
CDR3: CASSPRTSGVTDTQYF

V: TRBV6-1
CDR3: CASRILNTEAFF

V: TRBV15
CDR3: CATSRVGAASGSGYEQYF